This T cell receptor beta chain was identified in a study of blood T cell repertoires in COVID-19. About the research overall: Italy, Spain and the United States were the sources of the convalescent and acute COVID-19 samples. From T cells, B-cell-depleted T cells, or PBMCs came the material, which was cDNA or gDNA.

Original data processing: Reference gene primers were amplified, and this amplification served to estimate nucleated cell counts. Measured with immunoSEQ multiplex PCR; TCRdb has only the in-frame clones, and not every one. The V and J calls and clone size come from that table; D and trimming were worked out from the DNA. Of 150,000 or so clones listed, around 84% are singletons. The CDR3 loop spans 23 amino acids. The germline CDR1 and CDR2 sequences are MNHGY and SVAAGI. V dropped 0 bases and J dropped 4; count of bases not matched to a gene: 27. This clonotype was obtained from a man aged 50 or older with active or convalescent COVID-19. This sequence joins TRBV6-9 and TRBJ2-7; 10 nucleotides agree with TRBD2. Sequencing was done on a sample of peripheral blood. This CDR3 reads CASSYSKWDRREEKREGKYEQYF. The CDR3 nucleotides read TGTGCCAGCAGTTATTCGAAATGGGATAGGAGAGAGGAGAAGCGGGAGGGCAAATACGAGCAGTACTTC.